This section outlines one T cell receptor (beta chain) sequence together with its context. The sample comes from a study of shared clonotypes between healthy human individuals. V lost 0 bases to trimming and J lost 13 bases, with 18 bases between them. Germline CDR1 and CDR2: LNHNV and YYDKDF (reference sequence). The CDR3 spans 15 residues. In the authors' methods: Junction-only sequences without quality scores came from ImmunoSEQ, so filtering differed. Sequencing was performed with immunoSEQ multiplex PCR; in TCRdb, only in-frame clones are kept and a portion is missing. That table is the source of V, J and clone size, and D and trimming were worked out from the DNA. Counted here are approximately 480,000 clones, 75% to 80% occurring once; the ten biggest clones make up under 15%.

Sequenced material: PBMCs. The sequence derives from a woman aged 40 to 49 in good health. Some clones in this sample may be carry-over from other donors' samples. The chain combines TRBV15 with TRBJ1-4; D not resolved. CDR3 nucleotides: TGTGCCACCAGCAGAGATGGACGGACGTGGGAAGGACTGTTTTTT. It is translated as CATSRDGRTWEGLFF.